These 22 T cell receptor beta chains came from one sample sequenced in a study of early T cells in non-severe SARS-CoV-2 infection. TCRdb redid the calling of the 5' RACE reads with MiXCR, one entry per CDR3 protein. Of around 67,000 distinct CDR3 sequences listed, 12% are singletons. The source material was whole blood. The receptors were gathered from an adult who was a healthcare worker with PCR-confirmed SARS-CoV-2 infection or an uninfected control (not recorded which).

This clonotype was observed many times. V usage is TRBV12-3 or TRBV12-4 and J usage is TRBJ2-1; 7 bases agree with TRBD2. V gave up 6 bases and J gave up 2 bases; unmatched junction bases: 7. This CDR3 spans 15 amino acids. The CDR3 DNA sequence: TGTGCCAGCAGCACCATGGGAGGGCCCTACAATGAGCAGTTCTTC. Its translation is CASSTMGGPYNEQFF.

This clonotype was picked up many times. This rearrangement joins TRBV27 to TRBJ2-7; 7 bases fit TRBD2. Losses at the gene ends were 1 base for V and 2 bases for J; bases not matched to a gene: 8. Germline CDR1 reads MNHEY; CDR2 reads SMNVEV (reference sequence). The CDR3 runs 16 residues. The CDR3 is CASSLWGAGRAYEQYF. CDR3 bases: TGTGCCAGCAGTTTATGGGGCGCGGGGAGGGCCTACGAGCAGTACTTC.

This clonotype has at least ten counts. The rearrangement joins TRBV11-2 to TRBJ2-3, with D uncertain. The CDR3 covers 17 residues. CDR1 SGHAT and CDR2 FQNNGV come from the germline V gene. With 2 bases removed from V and 0 bases from J, the gap between germline ends came to 15 bases. CDR3 in amino acids: CASSLTLGRLSTDTQYF. CDR3 sequence (DNA): TGTGCCAGCAGCTTAACCTTGGGCAGACTTAGCACAGATACGCAGTATTTT.

At least ten counts were recorded for this clonotype. The genes are TRBV7-9 and TRBJ1-2; D is unclear. The CDR3 is 10 residues long. The germline V gene encodes CDR1 SEHNR and CDR2 FQNEAQ (reference sequence). V lost 3 bases and J 8 bases, leaving 4 bases between the germline ends. The CDR3 DNA reads as TGTGCCAGCAGCTTCCAGGGCTACACCTTC. Protein: CASSFQGYTF.

This clonotype was counted at least ten times. This chain joins TRBV7-9 and TRBJ1-1; perhaps TRBD1 as D (6 bases). Trimming removed 5 bases from V and 5 bases from J, with 15 bases in between. The CDR3 runs to 14 residues. Per germline, CDR1 SEHNR and CDR2 FQNEAQ (reference sequence). The CDR3 nucleotides are TGTGCCAGCAGCAAACATACAGGGAGTACTGAAGCTTTCTTT. It codes for CASSKHTGSTEAFF.

At least ten counts were recorded for this clonotype. The gene calls are TRBV28 and TRBJ1-1; no reliable D call. V was clipped by 6 bases and J by 6 bases, with 17 bases between them. The germline V gene has CDR1 MDHEN and CDR2 SYDVKM. The CDR3 has 14 amino acids. Written as DNA, the CDR3 is TGTGCCAGCAGCCGACGGTTACAGAGAGCTGAAGCTTTCTTT. Its protein is CASSRRLQRAEAFF.

Ten or more counts support this clonotype. The rearrangement uses TRBV5-1 and TRBJ1-1; no clear D gene. The V gene's germline CDR1 is SGHRS and CDR2 YFSETQ. V gave up 10 bases and J gave up 5 bases, with 15 bases separating them. The CDR3 covers 12 residues. CDR3 loop: CAAKVRRTEAFF. CDR3 sequence (DNA): TGCGCCGCGAAGGTTAGGAGGACTGAAGCTTTCTTT.

This clonotype was seen repeatedly, ten times or more. V gene TRBV7-2 combines with J gene TRBJ2-3, with TRBD2 matching 8 bases. Germline-derived CDR1 and CDR2 are SGHTA and FQGNSA. This CDR3 has 15 amino acids. V lost 5 bases, J lost 2 bases, and 6 bases stayed unmatched. This CDR3 reads CASSVSSGPTDTQYF. The CDR3 DNA sequence: TGTGCCAGCAGCGTTTCTAGCGGGCCCACAGATACGCAGTATTTT.

The gene calls are TRBV9 and TRBJ2-1; TRBD1 might be the D (5 bases). In germline, CDR1 is SGDLS, CDR2 YYNGEE. This CDR3 has 14 amino acids. Trimming removed 3 bases from V and 4 bases from J, with 11 bases in between. The chain's CDR3 is CASSDTGLYNEQFF. The CDR3 region has the DNA TGTGCCAGCAGCGACACAGGCCTTTACAATGAGCAGTTCTTC.

This clonotype occurred many times. The CDR3 sequence is CAWIVGGRTGELFF. CDR3 nucleotide sequence: TGTGCCTGGATAGTCGGGGGCCGCACCGGGGAGCTGTTTTTT. The chain uses TRBV30 and TRBJ2-2; possibly TRBD1 or TRBD2 for D (6 bases each). Trimming removed 4 bases from V and 4 bases from J, with 13 bases in between. Germline V gene lookup returns CDR1 GTSNPN and CDR2 SVGIG (reference sequence). The CDR3 totals 14 residues.

Ten or more counts support this clonotype. The rearrangement joins TRBV5-1 to TRBJ2-2; no firm D call. Germline lookup yields CDR1 SGHRS and CDR2 YFSETQ. The V end lost 4 bases, the J end lost 2 bases, and 9 bases lay between the germline ends. CDR3 size: 14 residues. The CDR3 DNA reads as TGCGCCAGCAGCCAATCATCCAACACCGGGGAGCTGTTTTTT. Amino acid sequence: CASSQSSNTGELFF.

This clonotype is termed medium-sized. The chain couples TRBV7-2 to TRBJ2-7; 9 bases line up with TRBD2. This CDR3 comprises 15 residues. The germline V gene has CDR1 SGHTA and CDR2 FQGNSA. The V segment lost 5 bases and the J segment 6 bases; nucleotides outside the gene matches: 11. This chain's CDR3 is CASSPAGGGAGEQYF. In DNA, the CDR3 is TGTGCCAGCAGCCCCGCCGGCGGGGGGGCGGGCGAGCAGTACTTC.

This clonotype showed up many times. This chain joins TRBV10-3 and TRBJ2-3; D is unclear. Trimming took 6 bases from V and 5 from J, leaving 9 bases between them. Germline V gives CDR1 ENHRY, CDR2 SYGVKD. The CDR3 is made up of 12 amino acids. The CDR3 DNA is TGTGCCATCAGATCGGCTAAAGATACGCAGTATTTT. It translates to CAIRSAKDTQYF.

There are many counts of this clonotype. The V and J genes are TRBV7-2 and TRBJ2-1, with 7 bases lining up with TRBD2. The J segment lost 4 bases and the V segment lost 8 bases, leaving 2 bases of the junction unmatched. CDR3 size: 12 residues. Germline V gene sequence: CDR1 SGHTA, CDR2 FQGNSA. The chain's CDR3 is CASGGDYNEQFF. The CDR3 DNA reads as TGTGCCAGCGGGGGGGATTACAATGAGCAGTTCTTC.

The rearrangement uses TRBV20-1 and TRBJ2-3; 16 nucleotides line up with TRBD2. V trimming: 3 bases; J trimming: 8 bases; junction bases outside the gene matches: 5. The CDR3 contains 15 residues. The germline gives CDR1 DFQATT, CDR2 SNEGSKA (reference sequence). The CDR3 DNA is TGCAGTGCTAGCGGGACTAGCGGGGGGGTTGGTACGCAGTATTTT. Amino acids: CSASGTSGGVGTQYF.

This clonotype was seen at least ten times. The CDR3 spells CSARLRSDGSYEQYF. The CDR3 DNA reads as TGCAGTGCTAGACTTAGATCGGACGGGTCCTACGAGCAGTACTTC. The chain uses TRBV20-1 and TRBJ2-7; unclear D gene. The V and J ends lost 2 bases and 1 base respectively, with 15 bases between them. Germline values: CDR1 DFQATT, CDR2 SNEGSKA (reference sequence). This CDR3 spans 15 amino acids.

The sample holds a few counts of this clonotype. This sequence joins TRBV28 and TRBJ2-2, with D hard to call. This CDR3 has 14 amino acids. From germline, CDR1 is MDHEN and CDR2 SYDVKM. V lost 8 bases and J 5 bases, leaving 15 bases between the germline ends. The CDR3 bases are TGTGCCAGCGACCCCCCCGGACGGACCGGGGAGCTGTTTTTT. This codes for CASDPPGRTGELFF.

This clonotype was seen more than once but under ten times. The chain links TRBV7-2 to TRBJ2-3; D is uncertain. From germline, CDR1 is SGHTA and CDR2 FQGNSA. V shed 6 bases and J shed 6 bases, with 7 bases lying between them. The CDR3 runs to 11 residues. The CDR3 nucleotides read TGTGCCAGCAGGAGGATGGATACGCAGTATTTT. It is translated as CASRRMDTQYF.

This clonotype was recorded many times. The V gene is TRBV30, the J gene TRBJ1-1, with 7 bases matching TRBD1. CDR1 is GTSNPN and CDR2 is SVGIG in the germline V gene (reference sequence). This CDR3 contains 13 residues. V shed 7 bases, J shed 3 bases, and the junction held 8 bases outside the gene matches. The CDR3 coding sequence is TGTGCCTACCAGGGGGGCTCGGACACTGAAGCTTTCTTT. Translating gives CAYQGGSDTEAFF.

This clonotype was recorded at least ten times. The chain recombines TRBV28 with TRBJ2-7; TRBD1 matches at 8 bases. This CDR3 comprises 12 residues. V shed 8 bases and J 7 bases; nucleotides not matched to a gene: 7. CDR1 and CDR2 (germline): MDHEN, SYDVKM. The CDR3 spells CASEVRGREQYF. The DNA of the CDR3 is TGTGCCAGCGAAGTCAGGGGGCGGGAGCAGTACTTC. The full variable domain, its missing parts supplied by reference TRBV28 and TRBJ2-7, is DVKVTQSSRYLVKRTGEKVFLECVQDMDHENMFWYRQDPGLGLRLIYFSYDVKMKEKGDIPEGYSVSREKKERFSLILESASTNQTSMYLCASEVRGREQYFGPGTRLTVT.

The sample holds many counts of this clonotype. The genes are TRBV7-9 and TRBJ2-3; 8 bases match TRBD2. The CDR3 extends over 14 amino acids. CDR1 SEHNR and CDR2 FQNEAQ come from the germline V gene (reference sequence). V lost 6 bases to trimming and J lost 4 bases; unmatched junction nucleotides: 6. CDR3 bases: TGTGCCAGCAGGGGTAGCGGGGCTGCAGATACGCAGTATTTT. Amino acid sequence: CASRGSGAADTQYF.

There are many counts of this clonotype. CDR3 sequence (DNA): TGCAGCGTCAAACGCGTGGGGCTACAAGAGACCCAGTACTTC. Its protein is CSVKRVGLQETQYF. V gene TRBV29-1 combines with J gene TRBJ2-5; the D gene is possibly TRBD1 (5 bases). Trimming removed 6 bases from V and 2 bases from J, with 16 bases in between. Germline V lookup: CDR1 SQVTM, CDR2 ANQGSEA. The CDR3 loop spans 14 amino acids. The full variable domain, with the rest looked up from reference TRBV29-1 and TRBJ2-5, is SAVISQKPSRDICQRGTSLTIQCQVDSQVTMMFWYRQQPGQSLTLIATANQGSEATYESGFVIDKFPISRPNLTFSTLTVSNMSPEDSSIYLCSVKRVGLQETQYFGPGTRLLVL.